This T cell receptor beta chain was sequenced during a study of blood T cell repertoires in COVID-19. Looking at the study overall: Sources were T cells, B-cell-depleted T cells, or PBMCs; the material itself was cDNA or gDNA.

V lost 6 bases to trimming and J lost 2 bases; unmatched junction nucleotides: 4. CDR1 is WSHSY and CDR2 is SAAADI in the germline V gene. The CDR3 covers 13 residues. The method was immunoSEQ multiplex PCR; TCRdb's version includes in-frame clones alone and lacks a portion of them. The sample includes approximately 260,000 clones, 75% to 90% of them seen just once. This clone was seen repeatedly, ten times or more. Sequencing was performed on peripheral blood. The V gene is TRBV10-2, the J gene TRBJ2-7; 7 bases fit TRBD1. The receptor was derived from a woman aged 55-69 years with active or convalescent COVID-19. The CDR3 coding sequence is TGCGCCAGCAGCCGGGACAGACCCTACGAGCAGTACTTC. Amino acids: CASSRDRPYEQYF.